This entry lists 30 T cell receptor beta chains sequenced from one sample in a study of blood T cell repertoires in COVID-19. Using immunoSEQ multiplex PCR, the repertoire was profiled, and TCRdb retains in-frame clones only, with some absent. This sample has more than 300,000 clones, with about 87% found just once. The sequenced sample was peripheral blood. The origin of the receptors is a woman aged 30 to 39 with COVID-19, enrolled during active disease.

The J gene is TRBJ2-7, the V gene TRBV9; TRBD1 matches 7 bases. Germline V gene data show CDR1 as SGDLS and CDR2 as YYNGEE. The V gene end was trimmed by 3 bases and the J gene end by 4 bases; junction bases not matched to a gene: 10. This CDR3 contains 15 residues. The CDR3 region is CASSAAGTEDYEQYF. The CDR3 DNA follows: TGTGCCAGCAGCGCAGCCGGGACAGAGGATTACGAGCAGTACTTC.

The chain couples TRBV9 to TRBJ2-2; weak D call: TRBD1 (5 bases). The germline gives CDR1 SGDLS, CDR2 YYNGEE. Trimming removed 2 bases from V and 1 base from J, with 9 bases in between. This CDR3 contains 15 residues. In DNA form, the CDR3 reads TGTGCCAGCAGCGTTCTCCAGGGGAACACCGGGGAGCTGTTTTTT. Protein product: CASSVLQGNTGELFF.

V and J are TRBV7-6 and TRBJ1-3; a weak D match, TRBD1 (5 bases). The CDR3 runs to 16 residues. Per the germline V gene, CDR1 is SGHVS and CDR2 is FNYEAQ. Trimming removed 1 base at V and 0 bases at J, with 10 bases between. CDR3 sequence: CASSLGPGDSGNTIYF. In nucleotides, the CDR3 is TGTGCCAGCAGCTTAGGGCCGGGGGACTCTGGAAACACCATATATTTT.

The V and J genes are TRBV10-2 and TRBJ2-3, with D unresolved. Germline V gives CDR1 WSHSY, CDR2 SAAADI. Deletions cut 2 bases from V and 6 bases from J, with 18 bases between. The CDR3 loop spans 16 amino acids. CDR3 nucleotide sequence: TGCGCCAGCAGTGAGGGGCAGGCAACCCGAACCGATACGCAGTATTTT. Its translation: CASSEGQATRTDTQYF.

This rearrangement joins TRBV19 to TRBJ2-7; no reliable D call. The CDR3 covers 16 residues. Trimming left V 0 bases short and J 3 bases short, with 15 bases between. CDR1 and CDR2 from the germline V gene are LNHDA and SQIVND (reference sequence). This CDR3 reads CASSIDTGPPVYEQYF. The CDR3 coding sequence is TGTGCCAGTAGTATAGATACGGGTCCCCCGGTCTACGAGCAGTACTTC. Filled out from reference TRBV19 and TRBJ2-7, the complete variable domain reads DGGITQSPKYLFRKEGQNVTLSCEQNLNHDAMYWYRQDPGQGLRLIYYSQIVNDFQKGDIAEGYSVSREKKESFPLTVTSAQKNPTAFYLCASSIDTGPPVYEQYFGPGTRLTVT.

This chain joins TRBV7-9 and TRBJ2-3; the match to TRBD2 covers 12 bases. The CDR3 runs to 18 residues. Germline V CDR1 and CDR2: SEHNR, FQNEAQ (reference sequence). V lost 2 bases and J lost 1; bases outside the gene matches: 7. The CDR3: CASSLQLAGGPGTDTQYF. The CDR3 bases are TGTGCCAGCAGCTTACAGCTAGCGGGAGGGCCTGGCACAGATACGCAGTATTTT. Supplemented by reference TRBV7-9 and TRBJ2-3, the full variable domain reads DTGVSQNPRHKITKRGQNVTFRCDPISEHNRLYWYRQTLGQGPEFLTYFQNEAQLEKSRLLSDRFSAERPKGSFSTLEIQRTEQGDSAMYLCASSLQLAGGPGTDTQYFGPGTRLTVL.

The chain uses TRBV9 and TRBJ2-3; tentatively, D is TRBD1 (5 bases). CDR3 length equals 15 residues. Germline lookup yields CDR1 SGDLS and CDR2 YYNGEE. V lost 5 bases and J 2 bases, leaving 15 bases between the germline ends. This CDR3 is CASSSQGGPTDTQYF. CDR3 in DNA: TGTGCCAGCAGTTCCCAGGGCGGACCCACAGATACGCAGTATTTT. Full variable domain (outside the CDR3, taken from reference TRBV9 and TRBJ2-3): DSGVTQTPKHLITATGQRVTLRCSPRSGDLSVYWYQQSLDQGLQFLIQYYNGEERAKGNILERFSAQQFPDLHSELNLSSLELGDSALYFCASSSQGGPTDTQYFGPGTRLTVL.

V is TRBV12-3 or TRBV12-4 and J is TRBJ1-5, with D maybe TRBD1 (5 bases). This CDR3 has 13 residues. Between the trimmed V and J ends, which lost 5 bases and 5 bases, there was a span of 10 bases. CDR3 sequence (DNA): TGTGCCAGCAGTGGACAAGCCTATCAGCCCCAGCATTTT. Translated: CASSGQAYQPQHF.

The chain joins TRBV19 to TRBJ1-5, with a tentative D call TRBD1 (6 bases). V lost 3 bases and J lost 6, with 18 bases in between. Per the germline V gene, CDR1 is LNHDA and CDR2 is SQIVND (reference sequence). This CDR3 spans 16 amino acids. The CDR3 loop reads CASSIFRGGFFQPQHF. The CDR3 DNA reads TGTGCCAGTAGTATTTTTCGCGGGGGCTTTTTTCAGCCCCAGCATTTT.

The chain uses TRBV28 and TRBJ1-3, with TRBD1 matching over 9 bases. The germline gives CDR1 MDHEN, CDR2 SYDVKM. This CDR3 region has 15 residues. V was pared by 1 base and J by 4 bases, with 2 bases of the junction left unmatched. CDR3 sequence reads: CASSLFGTGGNTIYF. The CDR3 DNA sequence: TGTGCCAGCAGTTTATTTGGGACAGGGGGAAACACCATATATTTT.

The V gene is TRBV30, the J gene TRBJ2-7; 7 nucleotides align to TRBD2. Germline-derived CDR1 and CDR2 are GTSNPN and SVGIG (reference sequence). The CDR3 is 13 residues long. The V segment lost 2 bases and the J segment 2 bases; nucleotides outside the gene matches: 3. The CDR3 DNA sequence: TGTGCCTGGAGTAGCGGGGTGACCTACGAGCAGTACTTC. It is translated as CAWSSGVTYEQYF. Together with reference TRBV30 and TRBJ2-7, the CDR3 gives the full variable domain: SQTIHQWPATLVQPVGSPLSLECTVEGTSNPNLYWYRQAAGRGLQLLFYSVGIGQISSEVPQNLSASRPQDRQFILSSKKLLLSDSGFYLCAWSSGVTYEQYFGPGTRLTVT.

The J gene is TRBJ1-1, the V gene TRBV15; possible D gene TRBD1, 5 bases. Germline-derived CDR1 and CDR2 are LNHNV and YYDKDF (reference sequence). V was shortened by 3 bases and J by 2 bases, with 19 bases between the two germline ends. This CDR3 is 17 amino acids long. CDR3 sequence reads: CATSSRNRPLANTEAFF. The CDR3, as DNA: TGTGCCACCAGCAGTCGGAACAGGCCCCTGGCCAACACTGAAGCTTTCTTT. Based on the CDR3 plus reference TRBV15 and TRBJ1-1, the full variable domain is DAMVIQNPRYQVTQFGKPVTLSCSQTLNHNVMYWYQQKSSQAPKLLFHYYDKDFNNEADTPDNFQSRRPNTSFCFLDIRSPGLGDTAMYLCATSSRNRPLANTEAFFGQGTRLTVV.

The chain links TRBV3-1 (or the pseudogene TRBV3-2) to TRBJ2-3, with 12 bases aligning to TRBD2. V was clipped by 5 bases and J by 6 bases; unmatched bases: 6. CDR3 length: 15 residues. Germline lookup yields CDR1 LGHDT and CDR2 YNNKEL (reference sequence). In nucleotides, the CDR3 is TGTGCCAGCAGCTTACGACTAGCGGGAGAGGATACGCAGTATTTT. It is translated as CASSLRLAGEDTQYF.

This chain connects TRBV23-1 to TRBJ2-5; the match to TRBD1 covers 7 bases. TRBV23-1 carries the ORF label, with uncertain function. The CDR3 has 22 residues. V was clipped by 0 bases and J by 1 base; unmatched bases: 23. For the CDR3, the DNA is TGCGCCAGCAGTCAATCTGGCACCGGTAGGCCCAACAGGGGAAAACCCCAAGAGACCCAGTACTTC. Protein product: CASSQSGTGRPNRGKPQETQYF.

This clone showed up just a few times. This chain's CDR3 is CASSSGLAGGETQYF. Here the CDR3 DNA reads TGTGCCAGTAGCAGTGGACTAGCGGGAGGAGAGACCCAGTACTTC. The chain uses TRBV19 and TRBJ2-5; 14 bases align to TRBD2. The V and J ends lost 6 bases and 4 bases, in that order; junction bases with no gene match: 4. Germline V CDR1 and CDR2: LNHDA, SQIVND (reference sequence). This CDR3 has 15 amino acids.

The rearrangement links TRBV7-6 to TRBJ2-5; D remains unclear. Trimming cost V 5 bases and J 5 bases, with 12 bases left between them. CDR3 length equals 13 residues. The V gene's germline CDR1 is SGHVS and CDR2 FNYEAQ. CDR3 sequence (DNA): TGTGCCAGCAGCCTACCTAATGTGGAGACCCAGTACTTC. Translated: CASSLPNVETQYF.

In this sample, this clone turned up once. The chain combines TRBV5-5 with TRBJ2-1, with D unclear. Germline V gene data show CDR1 as SGHKS and CDR2 as YYEKEE (reference sequence). CDR3 length equals 15 residues. The V end was cut by 3 bases, the J end by 2 bases, with 12 bases between. The CDR3: CASSSESETYNEQFF. The CDR3 DNA follows: TGTGCCAGCAGCTCCGAAAGCGAGACCTACAATGAGCAGTTCTTC. Using reference TRBV5-5 and TRBJ2-1 for the parts outside the CDR3, the full variable domain is DAGVTQSPTHLIKTRGQQVTLRCSPISGHKSVSWYQQVLGQGPQFIFQYYEKEERGRGNFPDRFSARQFPNYSSELNVNALLLGDSALYLCASSSESETYNEQFFGPGTRLTVL.

The CDR3 reads CATNRDYGYTF. CDR3 nucleotides: TGTGCCACAAACAGGGACTATGGCTACACCTTC. V and J are TRBV6-1 and TRBJ1-2; D possibly corresponds to TRBD1 (6 bases). CDR3 length equals 11 residues. With 10 bases removed from V and 3 bases from J, the gap between germline ends came to 9 bases. Germline V gene lookup returns CDR1 MNHNS and CDR2 SASEGT.

CDR3 protein: CASMGPPQVQPQHF. For the CDR3, the DNA is TGTGCCAGCATGGGGCCACCTCAAGTTCAGCCCCAGCATTTT. The gene calls are TRBV28 and TRBJ1-5; tentative D call: TRBD1 (5 bases). The CDR3 totals 14 residues. Germline V gene data show CDR1 as MDHEN and CDR2 as SYDVKM. The V and J ends lost 7 bases and 6 bases respectively, with 16 bases between them.

This chain joins TRBV28 and TRBJ1-1; TRBD1 aligns across 9 bases. This CDR3 has 15 amino acids. V shed 2 bases, J shed 5 bases, and the junction held 6 bases outside the gene matches. The germline V gene encodes CDR1 MDHEN and CDR2 SYDVKM. CDR3 protein: CASSLGDRAVTEAFF. The DNA of the CDR3 is TGTGCCAGCAGTTTAGGGGACAGGGCGGTGACTGAAGCTTTCTTT.

The rearrangement links TRBV5-8 to TRBJ1-2, with D perhaps TRBD1 (6 bases). V gave up 5 bases and J gave up 5 bases, with 10 bases separating them. The CDR3 length is 12 residues. Germline V CDR1 and CDR2: SGHTS, YDEGEE. The CDR3 here is CASRPTGYGYTF. For the CDR3, the DNA is TGTGCCAGCAGACCAACAGGGTATGGCTACACCTTC. The variable domain in full, completed from reference TRBV5-8 and TRBJ1-2, reads EAGVTQSPTHLIKTRGQQATLRCSPISGHTSVYWYQQALGLGLQFLLWYDEGEERNRGNFPPRFSGRQFPNYSSELNVNALELEDSALYLCASRPTGYGYTFGSGTRLTVV.

The CDR3 region has the DNA TGTGCCAGCAGTGAAAGGAGGGGTGTAGGGAATCAGCCCCAGCATTTT. Its protein product is CASSERRGVGNQPQHF. The chain carries TRBV6-1 and TRBJ1-5, with D tentatively TRBD1 (5 bases). The CDR3 runs 16 residues. The germline CDR1 and CDR2 sequences are MNHNS and SASEGT. Between the trimmed V and J ends, which lost 2 bases and 4 bases, there was a span of 15 bases.

V and J are TRBV18 and TRBJ2-3; 7 nucleotides align to TRBD2. Unmatched junction bases numbered 7, after V lost 0 bases and J lost 4 bases. The germline V gene encodes CDR1 KGHSH and CDR2 LQKENI. This CDR3 has 16 amino acids. The CDR3 sequence is CASSPPEAGMADTQYF. The DNA of the CDR3 is TGTGCCAGCTCACCACCGGAAGCGGGGATGGCAGATACGCAGTATTTT. Full variable domain (missing parts from reference TRBV18 and TRBJ2-3): NAGVMQNPRHLVRRRGQEARLRCSPMKGHSHVYWYRQLPEEGLKFMVYLQKENIIDESGMPKERFSAEFPKEGPSILRIQQVVRGDSAAYFCASSPPEAGMADTQYFGPGTRLTVL.

This clone was recorded a few times. The chain couples TRBV4-2 to TRBJ2-7; TRBD2 matches 9 bases. V shed 3 bases, J shed 3 bases, and the junction held 6 bases outside the gene matches. Germline CDR1 is LGHNA and CDR2 is YNFKEQ. The CDR3 spans 15 residues. The CDR3: CASSQLDSGGYEQYF. The DNA for the CDR3 is TGTGCCAGCAGCCAGTTAGATAGCGGGGGCTACGAGCAGTACTTC.

The V and J genes are TRBV2 and TRBJ2-3, with 8 nucleotides matching TRBD2. Germline CDR1 reads SNHLY; CDR2 reads FYNNEI. The junction had 6 bases not matched to a gene; V was cut back by 4 bases and J by 6 bases. The CDR3 extends over 14 amino acids. This CDR3 is CASSAAGVSDTQYF. The DNA for the CDR3 is TGTGCCAGCAGTGCAGCGGGAGTAAGTGATACGCAGTATTTT. The full variable domain, in which reference TRBV2 and TRBJ2-3 provide the parts outside the CDR3, is EPEVTQTPSHQVTQMGQEVILRCVPISNHLYFYWYRQILGQKVEFLVSFYNNEISEKSEIFDDQFSVERPDGSNFTLKIRSTKLEDSAMYFCASSAAGVSDTQYFGPGTRLTVL.

In its sample, this clone was seen a few times. The chain couples TRBV4-2 to TRBJ2-2; a possible D gene is TRBD1 (6 bases). With 1 base removed from V and 1 base from J, the gap between germline ends came to 7 bases. The germline gives CDR1 LGHNA, CDR2 YNFKEQ. CDR3 length: 15 residues. CDR3 protein: CASSQAGVNTGELFF. CDR3 DNA sequence: TGTGCCAGCAGCCAAGCAGGGGTGAACACCGGGGAGCTGTTTTTT.

This chain connects TRBV5-1 to TRBJ2-7, with D unresolved. The CDR3 is 15 residues long. CDR1 SGHRS and CDR2 YFSETQ come from the germline V gene. The V end lost 4 bases, the J end lost 5 bases, and 19 bases lay between the germline ends. CDR3 protein: CASSPMPGKADEQYF. The DNA for the CDR3 is TGCGCCAGCAGCCCGATGCCGGGTAAAGCTGACGAGCAGTACTTC.

J is TRBJ2-7 and V is TRBV6-5, with 13 bases identical to TRBD2. Germline-derived CDR1 and CDR2 are MNHEY and SVGAGI. The CDR3 covers 15 residues. V shed 2 bases and J 4 bases; nucleotides not matched to a gene: 2. The CDR3 reads CASSYQGLAGYEQYF. DNA for the CDR3: TGTGCCAGCAGTTACCAGGGACTAGCGGGGTACGAGCAGTACTTC.

The rearrangement uses TRBV9 and TRBJ1-1; D is undetermined. Trimming left V 4 bases short and J 4 bases short, with 17 bases between. In germline, CDR1 is SGDLS, CDR2 YYNGEE. The CDR3 spans 15 residues. CDR3 loop: CASSPRHGRITEAFF. The CDR3 DNA sequence: TGTGCCAGCAGCCCCCGACATGGGAGGATCACTGAAGCTTTCTTT. The variable domain in full, with the rest retrieved from reference TRBV9 and TRBJ1-1, is DSGVTQTPKHLITATGQRVTLRCSPRSGDLSVYWYQQSLDQGLQFLIQYYNGEERAKGNILERFSAQQFPDLHSELNLSSLELGDSALYFCASSPRHGRITEAFFGQGTRLTVV.

This clone showed up just a few times. This chain joins TRBV30 and TRBJ2-7; D possibly corresponds to TRBD2 (5 bases). CDR1 and CDR2 from the germline V gene are GTSNPN and SVGIG (reference sequence). Trimming pared 0 bases from V and 1 base from J, leaving 13 bases between. This CDR3 is 15 amino acids long. The CDR3 here is CAWSVEAGSSYEQYF. For the CDR3, the DNA is TGTGCCTGGAGTGTAGAGGCGGGTTCTTCCTACGAGCAGTACTTC.